This T cell receptor beta chain is drawn from a study of blood T cell repertoires in COVID-19. Trimming took 3 bases from V and 6 from J, leaving 17 bases between them. CDR3 length: 15 residues. From germline, CDR1 is KGHSH and CDR2 LQKENI. Authors' analysis steps: Estimation of nucleated cell counts was performed using reference gene primer amplification. Assay used: immunoSEQ multiplex PCR; TCRdb lists only in-frame clones, some missing. V, J and clone size reflect that table, while D and trimming were determined from the DNA. This sample has 40,000 to 50,000 clones; about 87% occur once, and the top ten carry 2.1%. Seattle's enrolled individuals joined amid active infection and were then monitored longitudinally.

The TCR comes from a woman of 80 years or more with COVID-19, enrolled during active disease. Source material: peripheral blood. This chain links TRBV18 with TRBJ1-2; D remains ambiguous. In DNA, the CDR3 is TGTGCCAGCTCACCGAACTTGAATTTACTGGATGGCTACACCTTC. This codes for CASSPNLNLLDGYTF.